The following is a T cell receptor (beta chain) sequence with its context. What it binds is unknown. This record belongs to a study of blood T cells in healthy people across ages. Turning to the study itself: Template switching caught about one barcoded beta molecule for each two T cells. Study-wide findings and caveats: Estimates based on one million T cells were treated as lower bounds. Older age went with lower TCR beta diversity per million T cells, in a roughly linear way.

At least 5 micrograms of total RNA were extracted per sample. Next came a second PCR, run for about 6 to 12 cycles, which used a sample-barcoded 5' primer along with a J-beta primer mix. TCRdb redid the calling of the 5' RACE reads with MiXCR, one entry per CDR3 protein. The sample has roughly 800,000 distinct CDR3 sequences, roughly 60% seen once. The origin of this receptor is a man between 25 and 39 years old in good health. Sequencing was done on a sample of blood.

In DNA, the CDR3 is TGCAGTGCTCGACAGGCCCGCCATCTAAAGGGAGAAAAACTGTTTTTT. Amino acids: CSARQARHLKGEKLFF. This chain links TRBV20-1 with TRBJ1-4, with D possibly TRBD1 on 6 matching bases. Deletions cut 5 bases from V and 8 bases from J, with 24 bases between. The CDR3 is made up of 16 amino acids. The germline CDR1 and CDR2 sequences are DFQATT and SNEGSKA (reference sequence).